This passage covers 9 T cell receptor beta chains from one sample sequenced in a study of response to subunit inactivated influenza vaccine. TCRdb recomputed calls from the RT-PCR reads with MiXCR, one row per CDR3 protein. Of approximately 530,000 distinct CDR3 sequences listed, 6% to 9% were seen once; the top ten hold 10% to 15%. This sample comprised PBMCs from blood, obtained around 2 years after vaccination. These receptor sequences come from a man between 45 and 75 years old who received an inactivated influenza vaccine.

This clonotype was detected only a few times. The V gene is TRBV5-4, the J gene TRBJ1-6; tentatively, D is TRBD1 (5 bases). There are 14 residues in the CDR3. The germline gives CDR1 SGHNT, CDR2 YYREEE (reference sequence). Deletions cut 0 bases from V and 7 bases from J, with 8 bases between. The DNA for the CDR3 is TGTGCCAGCAGCTTGGACCGGGACAATTCACCCCTCCACTTT. It translates to CASSLDRDNSPLHF.

Ten or more counts support this clonotype. The chain employs TRBV4-2 and TRBJ2-5; D is undetermined. This CDR3 is 13 amino acids long. Trimming stripped 0 bases from V and 5 bases from J, with 7 bases between. Germline values: CDR1 LGHNA, CDR2 YNFKEQ. The DNA of the CDR3 is TGTGCCAGCAGCCAAGACAGTTTGGAGACCCAGTACTTC. Its translation is CASSQDSLETQYF.

J is TRBJ2-1 and V is TRBV9; TRBD2 matches at 14 bases. V dropped 0 bases and J dropped 7; count of bases not matched to a gene: 3. Germline CDR1 reads SGDLS; CDR2 reads YYNGEE. The CDR3 is 16 amino acids. CDR3 sequence: CASSVAGTSGGNEQFF. CDR3 DNA sequence: TGTGCCAGCAGCGTAGCCGGGACTAGCGGGGGAAATGAGCAGTTCTTC.

V and J are TRBV20-1 and TRBJ2-4, with 16 bases that match TRBD2. V gave up 5 bases and J gave up 0 bases; unmatched junction bases: 7. This CDR3 comprises 18 residues. Germline CDR1 and CDR2: DFQATT and SNEGSKA (reference sequence). The CDR3 DNA is TGCAGTGCTCCCGGGACTAGCGGGGGGGTTCTAGCCAAAAACATTCAGTACTTC. It specifies CSAPGTSGGVLAKNIQYF.

This rearrangement joins TRBV7-9 to TRBJ2-7; TRBD2 matches 8 bases. Germline-derived CDR1 and CDR2 are SEHNR and FQNEAQ (reference sequence). V was clipped by 5 bases and J by 1 base; unmatched bases: 7. This CDR3 has 15 residues. DNA for the CDR3: TGTGCCAGCAGCCTTTCTAGCGGGCTTTCCTACGAGCAGTACTTC. Translated: CASSLSSGLSYEQYF.

V usage is TRBV20-1 and J usage is TRBJ2-7; 8 nucleotides agree with TRBD1. The V gene's germline CDR1 is DFQATT and CDR2 SNEGSKA (reference sequence). The CDR3 length is 15 residues. The V and J ends lost 0 bases and 3 bases, in that order; junction bases with no gene match: 7. As DNA, the CDR3 is TGCAGTGCTAGAGATTCCGGGACAGGCCGCTACGAGCAGTACTTC. It specifies CSARDSGTGRYEQYF.

This clonotype was detected ten times or more. The chain is built from TRBV20-1 and TRBJ1-1; D unresolved. CDR1 DFQATT and CDR2 SNEGSKA come from the germline V gene (reference sequence). With 0 bases removed from V and 5 bases from J, the gap between germline ends came to 10 bases. This CDR3 is 13 amino acids long. The CDR3 DNA reads as TGCAGTGCTAGAGATCCGGGGAAGACTGAAGCTTTCTTT. It translates to CSARDPGKTEAFF.

The chain combines TRBV30 with TRBJ2-7; D possibly uses TRBD1 or TRBD2 (5 bases each). The CDR3 totals 12 residues. The germline V gene encodes CDR1 GTSNPN and CDR2 SVGIG (reference sequence). V lost 3 bases, J lost 6 bases, and 12 bases lay in between. The CDR3 DNA follows: TGTGCCTGGAGACAGGCGGGTCTCGAGCAGTACTTC. It yields the protein CAWRQAGLEQYF. Together with reference TRBV30 and TRBJ2-7, the CDR3 gives the full variable domain: SQTIHQWPATLVQPVGSPLSLECTVEGTSNPNLYWYRQAAGRGLQLLFYSVGIGQISSEVPQNLSASRPQDRQFILSSKKLLLSDSGFYLCAWRQAGLEQYFGPGTRLTVT.

In this sample, this clonotype turned up many times. The rearrangement uses TRBV7-8 and TRBJ2-7; D may be TRBD1 (5 bases). V lost 5 bases, J lost 3 bases, and 8 bases lay in between. This CDR3 spans 12 amino acids. The germline V gene encodes CDR1 SGHVS and CDR2 FQNEAQ. The CDR3 sequence is CASSPGFYEQYF. As DNA, the CDR3 is TGTGCCAGCAGCCCAGGGTTCTACGAGCAGTACTTC. The full variable domain, rest sourced from reference TRBV7-8 and TRBJ2-7, is GAGVSQSPRYKVAKRGQDVALRCDPISGHVSLFWYQQALGQGPEFLTYFQNEAQLDKSGLPSDRFFAERPEGSVSTLKIQRTQQEDSAVYLCASSPGFYEQYFGPGTRLTVT.